The next 24 T cell receptor beta chains were all read from a single sample in a study of human T cells and chemical hapten exposure. Time point denoted: patch test 2, 6 weeks after DPC sensitization. Treatment reported: therapeutic diphenylcyclopropenone sensitization with weekly scalp DPC. MiXCR, run by TCRdb on the RACE reads, gives a single entry per CDR3 protein. The repertoire consists of fewer than 95,000 distinct CDR3 sequences, with 8% to 13% occurring once and the leading ten covering roughly 2%. The source was whole blood, collected in connection with sensitization to the hapten diphenylcyclopropenone (DPC). The origin of the receptors is a middle-aged man with alopecia areata. Some clones in this sample may be carry-over from other donors' samples.

This clonotype has more than one count but fewer than ten. V usage is TRBV29-1 and J usage is TRBJ2-5; TRBD1 agrees at 7 bases. Trimming cost V 6 bases and J 1 base; bases outside gene matches: 5. This CDR3 spans 13 amino acids. Germline lookup yields CDR1 SQVTM and CDR2 ANQGSEA. The CDR3 reads CSVLRDSQETQYF. The CDR3 DNA sequence: TGCAGCGTCCTCCGGGACAGCCAAGAGACCCAGTACTTC.

This clonotype was seen a single time. The chain carries TRBV20-1 and TRBJ2-7; maybe TRBD1 (5 bases). The CDR3 has 12 residues. The germline gives CDR1 DFQATT, CDR2 SNEGSKA (reference sequence). Between the trimmed V and J ends, which lost 5 bases and 3 bases, there was a span of 11 bases. CDR3 nucleotides: TGCAGTGCTTCGGCCAGGGACTACGAGCAGTACGTC. It specifies CSASARDYEQYV.

This sequence joins TRBV28 and TRBJ2-3; D gene unclear. Germline assignment: CDR1 MDHEN and CDR2 SYDVKM. Trimming took 5 bases from V and 5 from J, leaving 8 bases between them. There are 12 residues in the CDR3. DNA for the CDR3: TGTGCCAGCAGTCTCATCAAAGATACGCAGTATTTT. It specifies CASSLIKDTQYF.

The chain links TRBV29-1 to TRBJ1-1; D is perhaps TRBD1 (5 bases). CDR3 length: 13 amino acids. V was shortened by 2 bases and J by 5 bases, with 12 bases between the two germline ends. CDR1 and CDR2 from the germline V gene are SQVTM and ANQGSEA. The CDR3 spells CSVEPQGKTEAFF. CDR3 sequence (DNA): TGCAGCGTTGAACCGCAGGGAAAGACTGAAGCTTTCTTT.

This clonotype has a handful of counts. This rearrangement joins TRBV6-7 to TRBJ2-1; 7 bases align to TRBD2. TRBV6-7 qualifies as an ORF whose function is uncertain. The CDR3 consists of 16 residues. After removal of 2 bases from V and 9 bases from J, the junction contained 13 bases not matched to a gene. The CDR3 sequence: CASSYAAGVYQGEQFF. CDR3 sequence (DNA): TGTGCCAGCAGTTACGCGGCGGGAGTGTATCAGGGTGAGCAGTTCTTC.

In this sample, this clonotype turned up a few times. The chain combines TRBV18 with TRBJ1-4; 9 bases agree with TRBD1. The germline gives CDR1 KGHSH, CDR2 LQKENI. The CDR3 is 15 amino acids. Trimming at V came to 2 bases and at J to 4 bases, leaving 2 bases not matched to a gene. CDR3: CASSPGTGSNEKLFF. The CDR3 DNA reads as TGTGCCAGCTCACCAGGGACAGGGAGTAATGAAAAACTGTTTTTT.

The V call is TRBV12-3 or TRBV12-4, the J call TRBJ1-2, with no clear D. The germline V and J ends were trimmed by 2 bases and 8 bases, with 18 bases remaining between them. This CDR3 comprises 15 residues. The CDR3 DNA follows: TGTGCCAGCAGTTTACAGAGTTTGACTACCTTCGGCTACACCTTC. Translated: CASSLQSLTTFGYTF.

This clonotype has ten or more counts. The J gene is TRBJ1-5, the V gene TRBV6-2 or TRBV6-3, with D maybe TRBD1 (6 bases). The germline V gene encodes CDR1 MNHEY and CDR2 SVGEGT. The V and J ends lost 5 bases and 7 bases respectively, with 6 bases between them. This CDR3 has 11 residues. CDR3 protein: CASSQGQPQHF. The CDR3 DNA reads as TGTGCCAGCAGTCAGGGGCAGCCCCAGCATTTT.

This clonotype turned up a few times. V is TRBV7-8 and J is TRBJ2-7, with 9 positions matching TRBD2. The CDR3 totals 15 residues. Germline CDR1 and CDR2: SGHVS and FQNEAQ. Germline trimming cut 5 bases from V and 6 bases from J; bases unmatched to any gene: 11. CDR3 bases: TGTGCCAGCAGCACCCCTCTAGCGGGAAAAGGCGAGCAGTACTTC. Amino acid sequence: CASSTPLAGKGEQYF.

The chain joins TRBV6-2 or TRBV6-3 to TRBJ2-7, with D perhaps TRBD1 (6 bases). Germline V gene data show CDR1 as MNHEY and CDR2 as SVGEGT. V lost 6 bases, J lost 3 bases, and 18 bases lay in between. The CDR3 sequence is 15 residues long. In DNA, the CDR3 is TGTGCCAGCAGAACGACGACAGGCCCTGACTACGAGCAGTACGTC. Translated, it gives CASRTTTGPDYEQYV.

V gene TRBV24-1 combines with J gene TRBJ2-5; 7 bases line up with TRBD1. Germline-derived CDR1 and CDR2 are KGHDR and SFDVKD. The trim removed 6 bases at V and 4 bases at J, leaving 4 bases unmatched. This CDR3 spans 13 amino acids. Here the CDR3 DNA reads TGTGCCACCAGTCGAGGGGGCGGAGAGACCCAGTACTTC. Its protein product is CATSRGGGETQYF.

This clonotype was found a few times. CDR3 sequence reads: CASSDGGTSSFYNEQFF. CDR3 DNA sequence: TGTGCCAGCAGCGATGGCGGGACTAGCTCGTTCTACAATGAGCAGTTCTTC. The J gene is TRBJ2-1, the V gene TRBV7-9; 9 bases agree with TRBD2. The ends lost 5 bases at V and 3 bases at J; junction bases unmatched: 11. The CDR3 is 17 amino acids. Germline V gene data show CDR1 as SEHNR and CDR2 as FQNEAQ (reference sequence).

This clonotype was detected a few times. The J gene is TRBJ2-1, the V gene TRBV7-3; D ambiguous. The V end was cut by 4 bases, the J end by 0 bases, with 10 bases between. This CDR3 spans 15 amino acids. Germline CDR1 and CDR2: SGHTA and FQGTGA. The DNA for the CDR3 is TGTGCCAGCAGCTCCATGCCAAGCTCCTACAATGAGCAGTTCTTC. This sequence encodes CASSSMPSSYNEQFF.

This clonotype was counted between two and nine times. The chain employs TRBV20-1 and TRBJ2-2; 7 bases align to TRBD2. The junction had 5 bases not matched to a gene; V was cut back by 3 bases and J by 7 bases. CDR1 and CDR2 from the germline V gene are DFQATT and SNEGSKA (reference sequence). The CDR3 is made up of 13 amino acids. The CDR3 coding sequence is TGCAGTGCTAGGTTGGGACTATACGGGGAGCTGTTTTTT. This encodes CSARLGLYGELFF.

This clonotype was counted ten times or more. CDR3 region: CASSYSGRGPNQPQHF. The CDR3 DNA sequence: TGTGCCAGCAGTTACAGTGGCAGGGGGCCTAATCAGCCCCAGCATTTT. The genes are TRBV6-5 and TRBJ1-5, with TRBD1 identical over 8 bases. Per the germline V gene, CDR1 is MNHEY and CDR2 is SVGAGI. The CDR3 totals 16 residues. V was clipped by 2 bases and J by 4 bases; unmatched bases: 7.

This clonotype was found a few times. This rearrangement joins TRBV24-1 to TRBJ2-1; no definite D call. This CDR3 spans 11 amino acids. Germline CDR1 reads KGHDR; CDR2 reads SFDVKD. Deletions cut 7 bases from V and 5 bases from J, with 5 bases between. Written as DNA, the CDR3 is TGTGCCACCAGGTGGAACAATGAGCAGTTCTTC. This codes for CATRWNNEQFF.

This clonotype has just a few counts. The chain recombines TRBV6-5 with TRBJ2-7; 9 bases fit TRBD1. With 6 bases clipped from V and 5 bases from J, the junction kept 11 bases outside the gene matches. Per germline, CDR1 MNHEY and CDR2 SVGAGI. The CDR3 covers 15 residues. The CDR3 protein is CASSSPGTGLDEQYV. CDR3 in DNA: TGTGCCAGCAGCAGCCCCGGGACAGGGCTCGACGAGCAGTACGTC.

Comment on this clonotype: This may be a read error: a much more frequent sequence differs by one nucleotide. The CDR3 loop is CASSWLTGRSSYNSPVHF. Written as DNA, the CDR3 is TGTGCCAGCAGTTGGCTGACAGGCAGGAGCTCCTATAATTCACCCGTCCACTTT. The chain employs TRBV6-5 and TRBJ1-6, with D possibly being TRBD1 (6 bases). The CDR3 is 18 residues long. Germline loops: CDR1 MNHEY, CDR2 SVGAGI.

The J gene is TRBJ2-1, the V gene TRBV11-2, with D hard to call. This CDR3 has 12 residues. Germline values: CDR1 SGHAT, CDR2 FQNNGV. Trimming cost V 1 base and J 8 bases, with 6 bases left between them. This CDR3 reads CASSLGVHEQFF. The CDR3 DNA follows: TGTGCCAGCAGCTTAGGGGTGCATGAGCAGTTCTTC. Full variable domain (outside the CDR3, taken from reference TRBV11-2 and TRBJ2-1): EAGVAQSPRYKIIEKRQSVAFWCNPISGHATLYWYQQILGQGPKLLIQFQNNGVVDDSQLPKDRFSAERLKGVDSTLKIQPAKLEDSAVYLCASSLGVHEQFFGPGTRLTVL.

This clonotype was seen a few times. V is TRBV27 and J is TRBJ2-3; 12 bases agree with TRBD1. Trimming removed 6 bases from V and 6 bases from J; junction bases left unmatched: 4. The CDR3 extends over 14 amino acids. Germline values: CDR1 MNHEY, CDR2 SMNVEV (reference sequence). The CDR3 spells CASRPGQGADTQYF. DNA of the CDR3: TGTGCCAGCAGACCGGGACAGGGGGCGGATACGCAGTATTTT.

The J gene is TRBJ2-5, the V gene TRBV27; a weak D match, TRBD1 (6 bases). The germline V and J ends were trimmed by 6 bases and 5 bases, with 10 bases remaining between them. The CDR3 contains 12 residues. CDR1 MNHEY and CDR2 SMNVEV come from the germline V gene (reference sequence). The CDR3 DNA sequence: TGTGCCAGCAGGGGCAGGGGTGAGACCCAGTACTTC. Protein: CASRGRGETQYF.

V and J are TRBV7-4 and TRBJ2-7; the D gene is possibly TRBD1 (6 bases). The CDR3 length is 12 residues. Germline CDR1 SGHVT, CDR2 SQSDAQ. Trimming took off 3 bases at V and 4 bases at J, with 7 bases between the two ends. The DNA for the CDR3 is TGTGCCAGCAGCTTTCAGGGGTACGAGCAGTACGTC. As protein: CASSFQGYEQYV.

This clonotype was counted at least ten times. The chain has TRBV10-3 and TRBJ2-3; 8 bases fit TRBD2. V lost 0 bases to trimming and J lost 2 bases; unmatched junction nucleotides: 4. This CDR3 region has 16 residues. Per germline, CDR1 ENHRY and CDR2 SYGVKD. The CDR3: CAISESRAGDTDTQYF. The CDR3 nucleotides are TGTGCCATCAGTGAGTCACGAGCGGGAGACACAGATACGCAGTATTTT.

This chain links TRBV28 with TRBJ1-6; TRBD1 aligns across 9 bases. The CDR3 consists of 14 residues. The ends lost 5 bases at V and 10 bases at J; junction bases unmatched: 6. Germline V gives CDR1 MDHEN, CDR2 SYDVKM. The CDR3 protein is CASSMPDRGSPLHF. CDR3 DNA: TGTGCCAGCAGTATGCCGGACAGGGGATCACCCCTCCACTTT.